This passage covers 10 T cell receptor beta chains from one sample sequenced in a study of response to subunit inactivated influenza vaccine. TCRdb redid the calling of the RT-PCR reads with MiXCR, one entry per CDR3 protein. The sample lists some 480,000 distinct CDR3 sequences, 9.5% to 13% occurring once. The sample was PBMCs from blood, taken 45 days after vaccination. Source of these receptors: a man aged 50-60 years who received an inactivated influenza vaccine.

This clonotype was found a few times. The rearrangement joins TRBV12-3 or TRBV12-4 to TRBJ2-5; the D gene is possibly TRBD1 (6 bases). V shed 6 bases and J shed 4 bases, with 15 bases lying between them. The CDR3 is 14 residues long. DNA of the CDR3: TGTGCCAGCAGCACAGGGAGAGGGCGAGAGACCCAGTACTTC. Translated, it gives CASSTGRGRETQYF.

A few counts support this clonotype. The rearrangement joins TRBV7-9 to TRBJ2-7; 8 bases align to TRBD1. The trim removed 1 base at V and 3 bases at J, leaving 5 bases unmatched. The CDR3 runs to 15 residues. The V gene's germline CDR1 is SEHNR and CDR2 FQNEAQ (reference sequence). The CDR3 sequence: CASSLDRGSLYEQYF. CDR3 DNA: TGTGCCAGCAGCTTAGACAGGGGGTCACTCTACGAGCAGTACTTC.

CDR3 sequence reads: CASLSYGARQVVPEQYF. In DNA, the CDR3 is TGTGCCAGCCTAAGCTACGGGGCGAGGCAGGTGGTACCCGAGCAGTACTTC. V is TRBV28 and J is TRBJ2-7, with D perhaps assigned TRBD1 or TRBD2 (5 bases each). Trimming took 8 bases from V and 6 from J, leaving 29 bases between them. The CDR3 is 17 residues long. Germline CDR1 MDHEN, CDR2 SYDVKM.

This clonotype was counted many times. This sequence joins TRBV29-1 and TRBJ1-2; no definite D call. In germline, CDR1 is SQVTM, CDR2 ANQGSEA. V gave up 4 bases and J gave up 0 bases, with 9 bases separating them. This CDR3 region has 13 residues. The CDR3 loop reads CSVAAGSNYGYTF. CDR3 nucleotides: TGCAGCGTTGCGGCAGGATCTAACTATGGCTACACCTTC.

The V call is TRBV7-9, the J call TRBJ1-2; D not certain. The CDR3 covers 15 residues. CDR1 is SEHNR and CDR2 is FQNEAQ in the germline V gene (reference sequence). The V end was cut by 5 bases, the J end by 6 bases, with 19 bases between. The CDR3 bases are TGTGCCAGCAGCGTATTCACCGGGAGTAGGGATGGCTACACCTTC. This encodes CASSVFTGSRDGYTF.

This clonotype has a count of ten or more. The chain carries TRBV7-2 and TRBJ2-1; 8 bases are shared with TRBD2. V lost 1 base, J lost 4 bases, and 9 bases stayed unmatched. The germline CDR1 and CDR2 sequences are SGHTA and FQGNSA. The CDR3 has 17 amino acids. The CDR3 protein is CASSLVLRGAKYNEQFF. In DNA form, the CDR3 reads TGTGCCAGCAGCTTAGTCCTGCGGGGGGCCAAGTACAATGAGCAGTTCTTC. Variable domain in full (rest from reference TRBV7-2 and TRBJ2-1): GAGVSQSPSNKVTEKGKDVELRCDPISGHTALYWYRQSLGQGLEFLIYFQGNSAPDKSGLPSDRFSAERTGGSVSTLTIQRTQQEDSAVYLCASSLVLRGAKYNEQFFGPGTRLTVL.

The count of this clonotype is one. This chain connects TRBV4-2 to TRBJ2-7, with TRBD1 identical over 10 bases. Germline V gene data show CDR1 as LGHNA and CDR2 as YNFKEQ. The CDR3 has 17 amino acids. V dropped 2 bases and J dropped 3; count of bases not matched to a gene: 10. The CDR3 nucleotides are TGTGCCAGCAGCCAACTCCGCACCGGGACAGGGGTCTACGAGCAGTACTTC. It specifies CASSQLRTGTGVYEQYF.

This clonotype has a handful of counts. The V call is TRBV6-1, the J call TRBJ2-5, with 12 nucleotides matching TRBD2. Germline CDR1 MNHNS, CDR2 SASEGT. V was pared by 6 bases and J by 5 bases, with 4 bases of the junction left unmatched. CDR3 length: 14 residues. The CDR3 region has the DNA TGTGCCAGCAGACCCGGGACTAGCGGGGAGACCCAGTACTTC. Amino acid sequence: CASRPGTSGETQYF.

This clonotype has only a few counts. V is TRBV9 and J is TRBJ1-2, with 10 bases aligning to TRBD1. Germline values: CDR1 SGDLS, CDR2 YYNGEE. Trimming removed 4 bases from V and 3 bases from J; junction bases left unmatched: 6. The length of the CDR3 is 15 residues. The CDR3 sequence: CASSLAGQGYYGYTF. The DNA of the CDR3 is TGTGCCAGCAGCCTCGCGGGACAGGGGTACTATGGCTACACCTTC.

This clonotype was seen a handful of times. The rearrangement links TRBV29-1 to TRBJ2-7; D assignment may be TRBD1 or TRBD2 (5 bases each). The CDR3 covers 13 residues. Germline V lookup: CDR1 SQVTM, CDR2 ANQGSEA. Trimming cost V 6 bases and J 1 base, with 13 bases left between them. In DNA, the CDR3 is TGCAGCGTAAGCTGGGGGAGTTCCTACGAGCAGTACTTC. The encoded protein is CSVSWGSSYEQYF.